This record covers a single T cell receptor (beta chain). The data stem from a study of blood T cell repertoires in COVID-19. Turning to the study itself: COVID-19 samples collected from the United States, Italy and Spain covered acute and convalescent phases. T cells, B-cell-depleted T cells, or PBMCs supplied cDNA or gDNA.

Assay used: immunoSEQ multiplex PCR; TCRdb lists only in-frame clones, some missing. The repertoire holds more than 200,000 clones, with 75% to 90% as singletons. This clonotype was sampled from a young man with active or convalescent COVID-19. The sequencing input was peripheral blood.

The CDR3 is CASSRGQGKRNQPQHF. CDR3 coding DNA: TGTGCCAGTAGCCGGGGACAGGGGAAACGAAATCAGCCCCAGCATTTT. The chain has TRBV19 and TRBJ1-5; the match to TRBD1 covers 10 bases. CDR3 length: 16 amino acids. After removal of 6 bases from V and 4 bases from J, the junction contained 9 bases not matched to a gene. CDR1 LNHDA and CDR2 SQIVND come from the germline V gene (reference sequence).